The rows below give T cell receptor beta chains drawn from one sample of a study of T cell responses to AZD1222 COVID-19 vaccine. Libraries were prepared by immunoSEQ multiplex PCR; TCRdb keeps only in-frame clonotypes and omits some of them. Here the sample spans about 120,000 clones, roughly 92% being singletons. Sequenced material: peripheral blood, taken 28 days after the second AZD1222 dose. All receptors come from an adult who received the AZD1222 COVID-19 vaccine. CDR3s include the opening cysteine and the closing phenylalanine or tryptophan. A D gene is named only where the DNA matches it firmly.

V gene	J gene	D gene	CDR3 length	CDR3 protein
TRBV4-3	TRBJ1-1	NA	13	CASSQAEYTEAFF
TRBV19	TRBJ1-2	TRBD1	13	CASRRQGDYGYTF
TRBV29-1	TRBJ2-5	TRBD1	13	CSVDPQGEETQYF
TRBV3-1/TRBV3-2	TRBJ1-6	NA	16	CASSQDLGANNSPLHF
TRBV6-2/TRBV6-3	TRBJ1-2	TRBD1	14	CASSLLQGHYGYTF
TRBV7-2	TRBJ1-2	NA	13	CASSLLSAYGYTF
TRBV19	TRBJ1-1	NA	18	CASSIAGMKKYTETEAFF
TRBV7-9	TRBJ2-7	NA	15	CASSILGQGIREQYF
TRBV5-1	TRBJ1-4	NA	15	CASSFGGTTNEKLFF
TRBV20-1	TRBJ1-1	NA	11	CSVVVNTEAFF
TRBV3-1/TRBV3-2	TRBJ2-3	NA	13	CASSSSGTDTQYF
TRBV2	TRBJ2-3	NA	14	CASSEGLGTDTQYF
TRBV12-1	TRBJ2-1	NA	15	CASRQGQGSYNEQFF
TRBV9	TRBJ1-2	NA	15	CASSVAVGGTYGYTF
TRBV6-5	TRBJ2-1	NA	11	CASSRSYEQFF
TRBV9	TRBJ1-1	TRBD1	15	CASSPRGVSNTEAFF
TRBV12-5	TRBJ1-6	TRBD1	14	CASGKTGGGSPLHF
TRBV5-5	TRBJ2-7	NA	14	CASSLQGGAYEQYF
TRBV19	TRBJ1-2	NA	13	CASSIQGAYGYTF
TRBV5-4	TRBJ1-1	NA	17	CASSSVWDSYMNTEAFF
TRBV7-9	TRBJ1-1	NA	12	CASSLEGFVAFF
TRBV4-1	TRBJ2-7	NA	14	CASSQGRGQGEQYF
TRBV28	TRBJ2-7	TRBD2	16	CASSRTSGGLSYEQYF
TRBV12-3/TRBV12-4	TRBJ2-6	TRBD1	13	CASSQGEANVLTF
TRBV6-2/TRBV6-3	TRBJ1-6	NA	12	CASNYREGPLHF
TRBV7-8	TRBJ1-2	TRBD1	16	CASSLAAGQGASGYTF
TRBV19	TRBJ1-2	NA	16	CASSIEEGTAVYGYTF
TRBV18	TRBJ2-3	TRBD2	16	CASSPGLAGSTDTQYF
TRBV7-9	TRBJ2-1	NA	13	CASSNRQLNEQFF
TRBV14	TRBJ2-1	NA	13	CASSQETLSEQFF
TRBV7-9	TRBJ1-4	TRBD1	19	CASSLAIRRQGKVDEKLFF
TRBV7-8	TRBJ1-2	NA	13	CASSSTELYGYTF
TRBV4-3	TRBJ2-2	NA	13	CASSQAGTGELFF
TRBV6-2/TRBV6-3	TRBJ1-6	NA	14	CASSYRRSNSPLHF
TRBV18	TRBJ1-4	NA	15	CASSRVTGGGEKLFF
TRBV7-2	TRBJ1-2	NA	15	CASTPNKGDFYGYTF
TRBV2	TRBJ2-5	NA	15	CASSPRASLGETQYF
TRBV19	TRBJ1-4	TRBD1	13	CASTGQGGEKLFF
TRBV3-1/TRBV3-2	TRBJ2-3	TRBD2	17	CASSRYLAGTSTDTQYF
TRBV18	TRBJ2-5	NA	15	CASSPSSQYQETQYF
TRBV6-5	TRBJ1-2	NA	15	CASSRLHPANYGYTF
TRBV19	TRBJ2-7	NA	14	CASSSGPDSYEQYF
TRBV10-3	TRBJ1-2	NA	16	CAISEQGSGRHYGYTF
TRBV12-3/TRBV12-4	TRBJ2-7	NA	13	CASSTGTTYEQYF
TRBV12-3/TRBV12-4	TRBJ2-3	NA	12	CASLGEADTQYF
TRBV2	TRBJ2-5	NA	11	CASSDQETQYF
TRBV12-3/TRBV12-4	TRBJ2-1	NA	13	CASSLIEGHEQFF
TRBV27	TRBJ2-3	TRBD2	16	CASSLLAGQGTDTQYF
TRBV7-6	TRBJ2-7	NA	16	CASSLGGVGSSYEQYF
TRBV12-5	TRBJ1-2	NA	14	CASGLEKGQRGYTF
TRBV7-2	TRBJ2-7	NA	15	CASSPAGGGIYEQYF
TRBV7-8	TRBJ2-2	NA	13	CASLEAAAGELFF
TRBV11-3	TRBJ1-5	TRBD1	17	CASSLELRGPHNQPQHF
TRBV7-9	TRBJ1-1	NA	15	CASSPTAPMNTEAFF
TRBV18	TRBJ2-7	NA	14	CASSQSRGVDEQYF
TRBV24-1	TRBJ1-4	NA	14	CATSDRDGGEKLFF
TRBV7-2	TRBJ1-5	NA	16	CASSLGGGYSNQPQHF